The present T cell receptor (beta chain) was sequenced within a study of blood T cell repertoires in COVID-19. Study at large: The samples span acute and convalescent COVID-19 from the United States, Italy and Spain. In each case, the material was cDNA or gDNA derived from T cells, B-cell-depleted T cells, or PBMCs.

Germline V gives CDR1 SGHAT, CDR2 FQNNGV. This CDR3 is 15 amino acids long. The V segment lost 5 bases and the J segment 4 bases; nucleotides outside the gene matches: 6. As processed by the authors: By means of reference gene primer amplification, nucleated cell counts were estimated. Method: immunoSEQ multiplex PCR; TCRdb's copy keeps in-frame clones and lacks some. That table is the source of V, J and clone size, and D and trimming were worked out from the DNA. Among about 250,000 clones listed, around 80% were seen once. Specimen: peripheral blood. V and J are TRBV11-2 and TRBJ2-7, with 12 bases that match TRBD2. The sequence was obtained from a middle-aged woman with active or convalescent COVID-19. CDR3 DNA sequence: TGTGCCAGCAGCGCAACTAGCGGGGGGATGTACGAGCAGTACTTC. It codes for CASSATSGGMYEQYF.